This T cell receptor beta chain was documented in a study of cytomegalovirus exposure and HLA in healthy donors. Study observations and caveats: At a 0.05 false discovery rate, a later analysis found over 15,000 TCR beta sequences to be associated with HLA alleles. Testing in vitro showed a few CMV-associated chains specific for CMV antigens.

As to this clone: Its target is not known.

PCR involved 60 Vbeta and 13 Jbeta primers. Method: immunoSEQ multiplex PCR; TCRdb's copy keeps in-frame clones and lacks some. The sample contains about 78,000 clones, roughly 63% of which appear only once. Trimming stripped 2 bases from V and 5 bases from J, with 9 bases between. The CDR3 extends over 13 amino acids. Germline V lookup: CDR1 SGHNT, CDR2 YENEEA. The sequencing sample was made of PBMCs. This TCR was recovered from a man aged 25-45 years in good health and CMV-seropositive. The chain has TRBV11-3 and TRBJ1-1, with D possibly being TRBD1 (5 bases). CDR3 bases: TGTGCCAGCAGCTTATGGGGGGAAACTGAAGCTTTCTTT. It is translated as CASSLWGETEAFF.